Below are 8 T cell receptor beta chains sequenced from a single sample in a study of cytomegalovirus exposure and HLA in healthy donors. Primers: 60 Vbeta forward and 13 Jbeta reverse. Clones were read by immunoSEQ multiplex PCR, and TCRdb kept only the in-frame ones, dropping some. The table shows under 200,000 clones, with around 64% occurring only once. Sequenced sample: PBMCs. These receptors all come from a woman aged 25 to 39 in good health and CMV-seronegative.

This clone was detected a few times. The V and J genes are TRBV5-1 and TRBJ1-2, with 11 bases fitting TRBD1. Germline-derived CDR1 and CDR2 are SGHRS and YFSETQ. The trim removed 5 bases at V and 4 bases at J, leaving 7 bases unmatched. The CDR3 runs 15 residues. DNA of the CDR3: TGCGCCAGCAGAGCCGGACAGGGGGCGGGCTATGGCTACACCTTC. It specifies CASRAGQGAGYGYTF.

J is TRBJ2-2 and V is TRBV7-2; 11 positions agree with TRBD2. The J segment lost 9 bases and the V segment lost 6 bases, leaving 9 bases of the junction unmatched. The CDR3 sequence is 15 residues long. CDR1 and CDR2 (germline): SGHTA, FQGNSA. CDR3 protein: CASSFSGGAFRELFF. The CDR3 region has the DNA TGTGCCAGCAGTTTTAGCGGGGGGGCCTTTCGGGAGCTGTTTTTT.

The chain combines TRBV6-1 with TRBJ1-6, with a tentative D call TRBD1 (5 bases). Trimming removed 0 bases from V and 3 bases from J, with 9 bases in between. Germline CDR1 MNHNS, CDR2 SASEGT. This CDR3 is built from 16 residues. Written as DNA, the CDR3 is TGTGCCAGCAGTGAAGCGACAGTCGTCTATAATTCACCCCTCCACTTT. It codes for CASSEATVVYNSPLHF.

Worth noting for this clone: One end of the junction does not line up with germline, which may come from a read error. The genes are TRBV5-4 and TRBJ2-7, with D possibly TRBD1 on 5 matching bases. The CDR3 runs 12 residues. From germline, CDR1 is SGHNT and CDR2 YYREEE (reference sequence). The CDR3 DNA reads as TGTGCCAGCGGCTTGGACAACTACGAGCAGTACTTC. Protein sequence: CASGLDNYEQYF.

This clone was seen once. The CDR3 nucleotides are TGTGCCACCAGCAGAGAGAGGGCGGGAGGGGAGACCCAGTACTTC. Its protein is CATSRERAGGETQYF. V gene TRBV15 combines with J gene TRBJ2-5, with TRBD2 matching 9 bases. The germline V gene encodes CDR1 LNHNV and CDR2 YYDKDF (reference sequence). This CDR3 has 15 amino acids. The V gene end was trimmed by 0 bases and the J gene end by 5 bases; junction bases not matched to a gene: 4.

This clone was seen a few times. This chain joins TRBV9 and TRBJ1-1, with no clear D. In germline, CDR1 is SGDLS, CDR2 YYNGEE. The V and J ends lost 0 bases and 6 bases respectively, with 15 bases between them. The CDR3 length is 15 residues. In DNA form, the CDR3 reads TGTGCCAGCAGCGTAGACGGCGGCCCTGGCGCTGAAGCTTTCTTT. Its protein is CASSVDGGPGAEAFF.

Note on this clone: Other nucleotide sequences from this sample produce the same CDR3. The gene calls are TRBV7-8 and TRBJ2-1; 9 bases fit TRBD2. The V segment lost 4 bases and the J segment 0 bases; nucleotides outside the gene matches: 4. Germline V gives CDR1 SGHVS, CDR2 FQNEAQ. The CDR3 has 16 amino acids. CDR3 in amino acids: CASSSISGSSYNEQFF. DNA for the CDR3: TGTGCCAGCAGCTCTATTAGCGGGAGCTCCTACAATGAGCAGTTCTTC.

The chain recombines TRBV6-5 with TRBJ1-2, with TRBD1 identical over 9 bases. After removal of 3 bases from V and 4 bases from J, the junction contained 6 bases not matched to a gene. Germline CDR1 and CDR2: MNHEY and SVGAGI. This CDR3 contains 15 residues. The CDR3 DNA reads TGTGCCAGCAGTTATGCCACAGGGGGCGGCTATGGCTACACCTTC. Amino acids: CASSYATGGGYGYTF.